This record concerns one T cell receptor beta chain sequence. The antigen remains unidentified. This specimen comes from a study of cytomegalovirus exposure and HLA in healthy donors. Background on the study: As an earlier analysis found, around 190 million T cells yielded 90 million to 140 million unique TCR beta sequences. Study-wide results and caveats: Presence/absence analyses rested on an assumption that sequencing depth was roughly uniform across donors. Apart from CMV serostatus, no immune exposure information was available.

Primers for the PCR totalled 60 Vbeta and 13 Jbeta. Only in-frame clones appear in the TCRdb table, and some are missing; sequencing was by immunoSEQ multiplex PCR. Recorded for this sample: tens of thousands of clones. This CDR3 has 19 residues. The V and J genes are TRBV21-1 and TRBJ1-5; TRBD1 was called by the table and not checked on the DNA. TRBV21-1 constitutes a pseudogene. Sequencing was done on a sample of PBMCs. This TCR was sampled from a man in his fifties in good health and CMV-seropositive. In DNA, the CDR3 is TGTGCCAGCAGCAAAAAGAGGGCAGGGGGCGCTGGGAGCAATCAGCCCCAGCATTTT. Translated: CASSKKRAGGAGSNQPQHF.